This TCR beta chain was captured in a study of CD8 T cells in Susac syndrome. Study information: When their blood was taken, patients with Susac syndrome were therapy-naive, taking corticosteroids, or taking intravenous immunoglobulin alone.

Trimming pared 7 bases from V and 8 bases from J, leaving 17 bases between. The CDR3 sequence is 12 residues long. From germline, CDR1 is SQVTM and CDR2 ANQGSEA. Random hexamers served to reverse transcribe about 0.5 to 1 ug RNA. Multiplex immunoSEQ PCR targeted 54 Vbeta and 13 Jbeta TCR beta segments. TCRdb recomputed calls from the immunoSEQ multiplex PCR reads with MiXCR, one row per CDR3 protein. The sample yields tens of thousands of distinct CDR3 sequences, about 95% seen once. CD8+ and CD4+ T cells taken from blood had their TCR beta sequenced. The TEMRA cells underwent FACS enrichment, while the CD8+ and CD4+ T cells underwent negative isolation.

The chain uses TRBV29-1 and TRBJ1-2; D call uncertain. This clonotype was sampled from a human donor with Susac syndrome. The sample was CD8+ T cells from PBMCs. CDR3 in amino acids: CSAQESTAGYTF. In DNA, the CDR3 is TGCAGCGCCCAAGAAAGTACAGCAGGCTACACCTTC.